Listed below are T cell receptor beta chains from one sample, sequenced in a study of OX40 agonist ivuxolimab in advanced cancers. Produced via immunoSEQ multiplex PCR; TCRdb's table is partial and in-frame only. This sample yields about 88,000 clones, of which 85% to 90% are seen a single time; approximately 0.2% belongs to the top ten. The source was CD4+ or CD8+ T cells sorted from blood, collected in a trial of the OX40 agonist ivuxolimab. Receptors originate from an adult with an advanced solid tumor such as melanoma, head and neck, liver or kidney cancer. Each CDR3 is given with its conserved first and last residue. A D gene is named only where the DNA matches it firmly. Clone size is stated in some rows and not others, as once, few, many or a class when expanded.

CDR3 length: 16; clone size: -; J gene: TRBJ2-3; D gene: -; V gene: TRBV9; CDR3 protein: CASSPIGGGFTDTQYF; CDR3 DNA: TGTGCCAGCAGCCCCATAGGGGGGGGGTTCACAGATACGCAGTATTTT
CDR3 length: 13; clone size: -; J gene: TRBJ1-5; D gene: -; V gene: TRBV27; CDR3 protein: CASSQRGDQPQHF; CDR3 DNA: TGTGCCAGCAGTCAGAGGGGGGATCAGCCCCAGCATTTT
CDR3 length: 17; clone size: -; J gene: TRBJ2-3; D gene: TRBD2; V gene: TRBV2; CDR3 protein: CASIPRTGTSGTHTQYF; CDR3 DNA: TGTGCCAGCATCCCCCGGACAGGGACTAGCGGGACCCATACGCAGTATTTT
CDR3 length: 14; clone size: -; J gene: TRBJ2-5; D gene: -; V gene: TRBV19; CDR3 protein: CASSIDLYRETQYF; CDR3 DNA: TGTGCCAGTAGTATAGATCTATACAGGGAGACCCAGTACTTC
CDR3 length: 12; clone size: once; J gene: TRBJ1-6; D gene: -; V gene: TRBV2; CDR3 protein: CASGEGNSPLHF; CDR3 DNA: TGTGCCTCCGGAGAGGGTAATTCACCCCTCCACTTT
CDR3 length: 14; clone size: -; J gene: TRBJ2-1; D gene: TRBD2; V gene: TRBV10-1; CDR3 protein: CASSDGGAYNEQFF; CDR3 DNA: TGCGCCAGCAGTGACGGGGGGGCCTACAATGAGCAGTTCTTC
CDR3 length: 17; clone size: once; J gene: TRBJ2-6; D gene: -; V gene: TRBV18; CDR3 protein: CASSPVSASSGANVLTF; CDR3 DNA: TGTGCCAGCTCACCCGTATCCGCCAGCTCTGGGGCCAACGTCCTGACTTTC
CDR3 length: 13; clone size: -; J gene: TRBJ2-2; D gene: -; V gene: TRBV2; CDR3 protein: CASSGRWTGELFF; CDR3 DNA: TGTGCCAGCAGTGGTCGGTGGACCGGGGAGCTGTTTTTT
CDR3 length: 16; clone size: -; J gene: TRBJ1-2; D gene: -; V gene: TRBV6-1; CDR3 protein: CASSVGRVTLNYGYTF; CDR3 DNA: TGTGCCAGCAGTGTCGGCAGGGTAACTCTCAACTATGGCTACACCTTC
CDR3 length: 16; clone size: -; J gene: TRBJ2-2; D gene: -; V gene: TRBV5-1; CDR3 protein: CASSPLSPVNTGELFF; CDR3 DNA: TGCGCCAGCAGCCCCCTCTCTCCAGTAAACACCGGGGAGCTGTTTTTT
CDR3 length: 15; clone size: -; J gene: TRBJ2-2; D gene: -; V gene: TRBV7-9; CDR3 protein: CASSYPRVSAGELFF; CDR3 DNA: TGTGCCAGCAGCTACCCACGCGTTAGTGCCGGGGAGCTGTTTTTT
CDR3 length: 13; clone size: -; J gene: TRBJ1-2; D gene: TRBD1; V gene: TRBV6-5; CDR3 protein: CASSRTGVGGYTF; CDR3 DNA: TGTGCCAGCAGTCGCACAGGGGTGGGGGGCTACACCTTC
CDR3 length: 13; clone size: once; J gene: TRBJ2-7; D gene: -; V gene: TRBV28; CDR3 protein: CASQDTTTYEQYF; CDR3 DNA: TGTGCCAGCCAGGACACAACCACCTACGAGCAGTACTTC
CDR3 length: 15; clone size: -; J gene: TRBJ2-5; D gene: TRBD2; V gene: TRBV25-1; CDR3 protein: CASSVSREGGETQYF; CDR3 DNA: TGTGCCAGCAGTGTATCCAGGGAGGGAGGTGAGACCCAGTACTTC
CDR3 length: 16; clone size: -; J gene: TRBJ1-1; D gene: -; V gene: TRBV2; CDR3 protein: CASSPRRFSSNTEAFF; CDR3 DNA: TGTGCCAGCAGTCCCCGGAGGTTTTCGTCGAACACTGAAGCTTTCTTT
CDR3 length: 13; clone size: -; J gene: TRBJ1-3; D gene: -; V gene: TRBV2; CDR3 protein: CASKIDTGNTIYF; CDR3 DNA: TGTGCCAGCAAGATCGACACTGGAAACACCATATATTTT
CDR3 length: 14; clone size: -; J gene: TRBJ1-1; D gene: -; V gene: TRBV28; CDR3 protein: CASSPGEPNTEAFF; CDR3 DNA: TGTGCCAGCAGCCCGGGGGAGCCGAACACTGAAGCTTTCTTT
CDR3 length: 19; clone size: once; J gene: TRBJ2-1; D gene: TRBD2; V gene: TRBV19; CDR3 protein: CASSLTPGTSGIMVNEQFF; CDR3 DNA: TGTGCCAGTAGTCTTACTCCCGGGACTAGCGGGATTATGGTTAATGAGCAGTTCTTC
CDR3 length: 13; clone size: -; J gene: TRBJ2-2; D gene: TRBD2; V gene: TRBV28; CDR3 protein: CASGGLEGGELFF; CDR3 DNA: TGTGCCAGCGGGGGACTAGAGGGCGGGGAGCTGTTTTTT
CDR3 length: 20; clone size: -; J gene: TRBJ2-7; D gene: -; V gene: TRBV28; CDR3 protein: CASFDQVVYGVQGGSYEQYF; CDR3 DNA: TGTGCCAGCTTTGACCAAGTAGTATACGGGGTGCAGGGAGGATCCTACGAGCAGTACTTC
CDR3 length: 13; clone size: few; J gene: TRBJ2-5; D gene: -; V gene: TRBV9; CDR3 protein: CASSAGQLETQYF; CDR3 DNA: TGTGCCAGCAGCGCAGGACAGTTAGAGACCCAGTACTTC
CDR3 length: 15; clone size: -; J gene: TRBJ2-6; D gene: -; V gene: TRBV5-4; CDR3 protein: CASSLYEGGANVLTF; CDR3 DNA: TGTGCCAGCAGCTTGTACGAGGGCGGGGCCAACGTCCTGACTTTC